This T cell receptor (beta chain) was recovered during a study of OX40 agonist ivuxolimab in advanced cancers. TCRdb's copy holds only in-frame clones and misses some; the assay was immunoSEQ multiplex PCR. The data show 30,000 to 40,000 clones, with 83% seen just once and 20% to 25% held by the top ten. V lost 0 bases to trimming and J lost 12 bases, with 15 bases between them. The CDR3 is made up of 14 amino acids. Germline assignment: CDR1 LNHNV and CDR2 YYDKDF (reference sequence). Material: CD4+ or CD8+ T cells sorted from blood, obtained in a trial of the OX40 agonist ivuxolimab. V usage is TRBV15 and J usage is TRBJ2-1; a weak D match, TRBD2 (5 bases). The sequence was collected from an adult with an advanced solid tumor such as melanoma, head and neck, liver or kidney cancer. This CDR3 reads CATSRDLASMVQFF. The CDR3 DNA reads as TGTGCCACCAGCAGAGATCTAGCTAGCATGGTGCAGTTCTTC.